This T cell receptor (beta chain) was captured by sequencing in a study of cytomegalovirus exposure and HLA in healthy donors. A multiplex PCR was run with 60 Vbeta primers and 13 Jbeta primers. Only in-frame clones appear in the TCRdb table, and some are missing; sequencing was by immunoSEQ multiplex PCR. The data show about 82,000 clones, roughly a tenth seen once. This clone was counted between two and nine times. The CDR3 extends over 12 amino acids. J gave up 5 bases and V 8 bases, and 3 bases lay outside the gene matches. CDR1 is WSHSY and CDR2 is SAAADI in the germline V gene. The receptor was derived from a man aged 55 to 70 in good health and CMV-seropositive. The sample consisted of PBMCs. V gene TRBV10-2 combines with J gene TRBJ2-1; TRBD2 aligns across 7 bases. The CDR3 sequence is CASRDYNNEQFF. DNA of the CDR3: TGCGCCAGCCGGGACTATAACAATGAGCAGTTCTTC.